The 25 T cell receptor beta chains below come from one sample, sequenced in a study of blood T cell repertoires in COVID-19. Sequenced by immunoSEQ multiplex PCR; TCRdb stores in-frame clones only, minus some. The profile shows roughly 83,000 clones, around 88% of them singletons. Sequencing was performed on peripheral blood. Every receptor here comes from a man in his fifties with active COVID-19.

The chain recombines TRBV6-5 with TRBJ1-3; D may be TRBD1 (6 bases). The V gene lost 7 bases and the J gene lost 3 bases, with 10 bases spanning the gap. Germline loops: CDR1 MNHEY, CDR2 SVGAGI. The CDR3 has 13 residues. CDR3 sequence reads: CASKSGDGNTIYF. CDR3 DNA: TGTGCCAGCAAATCAGGGGATGGAAACACCATATATTTT.

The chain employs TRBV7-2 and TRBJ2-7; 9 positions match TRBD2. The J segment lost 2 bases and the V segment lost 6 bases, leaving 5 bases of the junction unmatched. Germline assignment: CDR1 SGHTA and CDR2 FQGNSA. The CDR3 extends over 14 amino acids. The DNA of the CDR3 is TGTGCCAGCAGTCCTAGCGGGAATACCTACGAGCAGTACTTC. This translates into CASSPSGNTYEQYF.

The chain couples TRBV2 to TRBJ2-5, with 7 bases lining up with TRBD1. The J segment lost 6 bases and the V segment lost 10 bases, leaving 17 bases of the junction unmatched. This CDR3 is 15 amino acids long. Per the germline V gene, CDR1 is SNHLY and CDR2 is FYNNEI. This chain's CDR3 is CATRGGQFVHQTQYF. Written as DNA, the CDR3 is TGTGCCACCCGAGGGGGACAGTTTGTTCATCAGACCCAGTACTTC.

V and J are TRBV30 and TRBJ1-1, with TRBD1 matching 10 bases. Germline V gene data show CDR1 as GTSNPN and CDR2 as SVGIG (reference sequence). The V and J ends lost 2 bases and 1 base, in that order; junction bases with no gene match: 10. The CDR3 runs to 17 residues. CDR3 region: CAWSPRQGALSNTEAFF. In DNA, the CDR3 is TGTGCCTGGAGTCCCCGACAGGGGGCGCTTTCGAACACTGAAGCTTTCTTT.

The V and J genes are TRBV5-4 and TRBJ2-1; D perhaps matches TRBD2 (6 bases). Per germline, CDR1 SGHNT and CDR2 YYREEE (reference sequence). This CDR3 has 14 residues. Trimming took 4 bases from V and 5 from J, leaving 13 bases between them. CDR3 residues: CASSPPWGDNEQFF. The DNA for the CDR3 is TGTGCCAGCAGCCCTCCCTGGGGGGACAATGAGCAGTTCTTC.

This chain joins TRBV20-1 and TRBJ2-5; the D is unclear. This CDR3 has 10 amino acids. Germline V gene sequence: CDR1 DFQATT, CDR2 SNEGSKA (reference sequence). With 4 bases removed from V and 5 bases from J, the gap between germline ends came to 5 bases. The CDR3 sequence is CSATRETQYF. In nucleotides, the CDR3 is TGCAGTGCTACGAGGGAGACCCAGTACTTC.

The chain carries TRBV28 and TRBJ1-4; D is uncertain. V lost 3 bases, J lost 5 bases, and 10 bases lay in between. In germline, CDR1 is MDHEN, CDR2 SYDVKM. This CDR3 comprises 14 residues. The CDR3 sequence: CASSLRATNEKLFF. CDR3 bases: TGTGCCAGCAGTTTGAGAGCCACGAATGAAAAACTGTTTTTT.

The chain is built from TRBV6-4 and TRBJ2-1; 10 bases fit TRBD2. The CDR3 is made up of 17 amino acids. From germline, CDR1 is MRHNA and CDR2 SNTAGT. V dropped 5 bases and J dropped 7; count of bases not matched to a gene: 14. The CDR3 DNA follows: TGTGCCAGCAGTTCAGCGGGGGGGCCATATCCGGTTAATGAGCAGTTCTTC. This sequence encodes CASSSAGGPYPVNEQFF.

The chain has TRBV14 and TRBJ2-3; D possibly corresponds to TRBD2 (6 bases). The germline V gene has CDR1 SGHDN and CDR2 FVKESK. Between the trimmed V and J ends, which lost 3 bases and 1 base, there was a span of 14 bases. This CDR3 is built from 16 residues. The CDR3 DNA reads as TGTGCCAGCAGCCAGGCGGGGCTGGGTGGCACAGATACGCAGTATTTT. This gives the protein CASSQAGLGGTDTQYF.

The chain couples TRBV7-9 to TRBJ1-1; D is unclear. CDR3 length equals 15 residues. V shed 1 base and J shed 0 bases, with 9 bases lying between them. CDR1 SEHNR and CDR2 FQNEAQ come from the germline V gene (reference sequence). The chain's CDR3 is CASSLDYFMNTEAFF. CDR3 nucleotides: TGTGCCAGCAGCTTAGATTATTTTATGAACACTGAAGCTTTCTTT.

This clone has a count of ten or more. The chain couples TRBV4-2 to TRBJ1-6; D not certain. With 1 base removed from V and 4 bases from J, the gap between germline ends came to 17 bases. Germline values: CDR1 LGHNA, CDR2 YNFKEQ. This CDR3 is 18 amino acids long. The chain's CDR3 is CASSQGAGPQNYNSPLHF. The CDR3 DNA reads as TGTGCCAGCAGCCAAGGGGCTGGGCCCCAAAATTATAATTCACCCCTCCACTTT.

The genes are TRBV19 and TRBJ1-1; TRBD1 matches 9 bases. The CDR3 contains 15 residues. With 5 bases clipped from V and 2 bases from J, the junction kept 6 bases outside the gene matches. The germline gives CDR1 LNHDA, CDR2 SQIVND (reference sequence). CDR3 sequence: CASSGPGQGNTEAFF. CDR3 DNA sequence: TGTGCCAGTAGTGGTCCGGGACAGGGTAACACTGAAGCTTTCTTT.

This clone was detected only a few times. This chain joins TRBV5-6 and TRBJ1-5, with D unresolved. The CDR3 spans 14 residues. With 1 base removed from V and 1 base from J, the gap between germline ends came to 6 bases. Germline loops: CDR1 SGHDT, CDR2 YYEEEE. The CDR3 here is CASSLMRSNQPQHF. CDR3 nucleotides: TGTGCCAGCAGCTTGATGAGGAGCAATCAGCCCCAGCATTTT.

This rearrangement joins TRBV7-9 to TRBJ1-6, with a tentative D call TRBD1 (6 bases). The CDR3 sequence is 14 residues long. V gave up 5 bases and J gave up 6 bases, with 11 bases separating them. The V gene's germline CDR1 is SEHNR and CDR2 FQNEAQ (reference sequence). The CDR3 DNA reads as TGTGCCAGCAGCCAGGACAGTTTTAATTCACCCCTCCACTTT. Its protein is CASSQDSFNSPLHF.

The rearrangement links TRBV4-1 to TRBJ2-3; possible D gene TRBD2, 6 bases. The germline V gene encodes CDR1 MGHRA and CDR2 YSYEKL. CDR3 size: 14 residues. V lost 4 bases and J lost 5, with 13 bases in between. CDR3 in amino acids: CASSLGLGGDTQYF. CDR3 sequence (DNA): TGCGCCAGCAGCCTGGGATTGGGGGGAGATACGCAGTATTTT.

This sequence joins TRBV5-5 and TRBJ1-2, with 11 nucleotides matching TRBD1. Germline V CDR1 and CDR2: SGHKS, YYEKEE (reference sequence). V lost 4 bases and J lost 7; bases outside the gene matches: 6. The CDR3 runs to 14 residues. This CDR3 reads CASSKPGTGGGYTF. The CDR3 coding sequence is TGTGCCAGCAGCAAACCCGGGACAGGGGGTGGCTACACCTTC. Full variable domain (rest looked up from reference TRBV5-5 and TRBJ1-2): DAGVTQSPTHLIKTRGQQVTLRCSPISGHKSVSWYQQVLGQGPQFIFQYYEKEERGRGNFPDRFSARQFPNYSSELNVNALLLGDSALYLCASSKPGTGGGYTFGSGTRLTVV.

The CDR3 here is CASSQGVYRGNGELFF. In nucleotides, the CDR3 is TGTGCCAGCAGTCAAGGGGTATACAGGGGGAACGGGGAGCTGTTTTTT. The J gene is TRBJ2-2, the V gene TRBV7-6; 8 positions agree with TRBD1. With 6 bases clipped from V and 7 bases from J, the junction kept 13 bases outside the gene matches. The CDR3 spans 16 residues. Germline-derived CDR1 and CDR2 are SGHVS and FNYEAQ.

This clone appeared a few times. CDR3 bases: TGCGCCAGCAGCACGAGCGGGTGGGATGGCTACACCTTC. Its translation is CASSTSGWDGYTF. The chain uses TRBV5-1 and TRBJ1-2; D gene unclear. This CDR3 is built from 13 residues. Germline V gene lookup returns CDR1 SGHRS and CDR2 YFSETQ. Between the trimmed V and J ends, which lost 4 bases and 6 bases, there was a span of 13 bases.

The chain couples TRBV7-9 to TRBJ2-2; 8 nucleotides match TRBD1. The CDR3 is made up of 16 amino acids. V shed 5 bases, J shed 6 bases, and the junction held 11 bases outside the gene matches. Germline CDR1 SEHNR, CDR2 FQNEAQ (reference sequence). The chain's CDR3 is CASSEDRDVGAGELFF. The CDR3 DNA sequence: TGTGCCAGCAGCGAGGACAGGGATGTCGGAGCCGGGGAGCTGTTTTTT.

CDR3 protein: CASSQDRGNEQFF. The CDR3 nucleotides read TGTGCCAGCAGCCAAGACCGAGGGAATGAGCAGTTCTTC. V usage is TRBV14 and J usage is TRBJ2-1; possibly TRBD2 for D (5 bases). Germline loops: CDR1 SGHDN, CDR2 FVKESK. Trimming cost V 0 bases and J 7 bases, with 7 bases left between them. The CDR3 consists of 13 residues.

CDR3 in amino acids: CASSFSGPVRKNIQYF. As DNA, the CDR3 is TGTGCCAGCAGTTTTTCAGGGCCCGTGAGAAAAAACATTCAGTACTTC. This rearrangement joins TRBV28 to TRBJ2-4, with a tentative D call TRBD1 (5 bases). Trimming shortened V by 3 bases and J by 4 bases, and 16 bases separated the two germline ends. CDR3 size: 16 residues. In germline, CDR1 is MDHEN, CDR2 SYDVKM.

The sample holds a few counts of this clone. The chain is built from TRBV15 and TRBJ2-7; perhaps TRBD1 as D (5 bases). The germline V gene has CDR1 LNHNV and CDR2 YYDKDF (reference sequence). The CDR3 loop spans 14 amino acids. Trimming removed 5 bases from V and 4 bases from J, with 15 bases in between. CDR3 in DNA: TGTGCCACCAGCTACCAGGGTTTGGGGTACGAGCAGTACTTC. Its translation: CATSYQGLGYEQYF. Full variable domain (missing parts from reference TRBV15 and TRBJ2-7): DAMVIQNPRYQVTQFGKPVTLSCSQTLNHNVMYWYQQKSSQAPKLLFHYYDKDFNNEADTPDNFQSRRPNTSFCFLDIRSPGLGDTAMYLCATSYQGLGYEQYFGPGTRLTVT.

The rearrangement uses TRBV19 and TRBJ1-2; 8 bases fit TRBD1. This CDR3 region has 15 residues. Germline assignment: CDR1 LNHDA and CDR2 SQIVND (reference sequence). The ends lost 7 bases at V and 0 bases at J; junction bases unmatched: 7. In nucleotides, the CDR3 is TGTGCCAGTAACTCGGACAGGGAGGCTAACTATGGCTACACCTTC. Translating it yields CASNSDREANYGYTF.

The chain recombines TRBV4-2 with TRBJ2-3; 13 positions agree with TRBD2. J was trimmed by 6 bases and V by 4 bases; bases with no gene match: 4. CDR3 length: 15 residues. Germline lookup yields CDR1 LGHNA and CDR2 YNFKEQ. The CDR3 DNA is TGTGCCAGCAGCCTTGGACTAGCGGGAGCCGATACGCAGTATTTT. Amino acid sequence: CASSLGLAGADTQYF.

The DNA for the CDR3 is TGTGCCAGCAGTTTACTGGGGACAGCAACTAATGAAAAACTGTTTTTT. Translating it yields CASSLLGTATNEKLFF. The V and J genes are TRBV27 and TRBJ1-4; 7 nucleotides agree with TRBD1. Germline-derived CDR1 and CDR2 are MNHEY and SMNVEV (reference sequence). The CDR3 has 16 amino acids. Germline trimming cut 2 bases from V and 0 bases from J; bases unmatched to any gene: 3.